Listed below are T cell receptor beta chains from one sample, sequenced in a study of shared clonotypes between healthy human individuals. Some clones are missing from TCRdb's copy, which holds only in-frame ones; the method was immunoSEQ multiplex PCR. Altogether a few million clones are present, about 93% being singletons, with the ten largest covering roughly 1.7%. The sample was naive CD8+ T cells from PBMCs. These receptors came from a young man in good health. Some clones in this sample may be carry-over from other donors' samples. Both conserved end residues are part of each CDR3. D genes are given only for firm matches. Part of the rows lack a size; the others show once, few, many or a class for expanded clones.

V gene,D gene,clone size,J gene,CDR3 protein,CDR3 DNA
TRBV10-2,NA,NA,TRBJ2-7,CASSGTGDYEQYF,TGCGCCAGCAGCGGGACCGGAGACTACGAGCAGTACTTC
TRBV7-3,TRBD1,NA,TRBJ2-7,CASSLMRRTGAYEQYF,TGTGCCAGCAGCTTAATGAGGAGGACAGGGGCCTACGAGCAGTACTTC
TRBV23-1,TRBD1,NA,TRBJ2-7,CASSPGTGDSYEQYF,TGCGCCAGCAGTCCCGGGACAGGGGACTCCTACGAGCAGTACTTC
TRBV5-1,TRBD2,NA,TRBJ2-7,CASSLGLNSGRACEQYF,TGCGCCAGCAGCTTGGGACTGAACAGCGGGAGGGCGTGCGAGCAGTACTTC
TRBV4-1,NA,NA,TRBJ1-3,CASSQDIPGFSGNTIYF,TGCGCCAGCAGCCAAGATATACCGGGATTCTCTGGAAACACCATATATTTT
TRBV27,NA,NA,TRBJ1-1,CASSMGTQAFF,TGTGCCAGCAGTATGGGAACCCAAGCTTTCTTT
TRBV7-9,NA,NA,TRBJ2-5,CASSFPGHQETQYF,TGTGCCAGCAGCTTCCCTGGGCACCAAGAGACCCAGTACTTC
TRBV15,TRBD2,NA,TRBJ2-5,CATSREGFQREEYETQYF,TGTGCCACCAGCAGAGAGGGATTTCAGCGGGAGGAGTATGAGACCCAGTACTTC
TRBV13,NA,NA,TRBJ2-5,CASSLVRGPETQYF,TGTGCCAGCAGCTTAGTTCGGGGCCCCGAGACCCAGTACTTC
TRBV13,NA,NA,TRBJ1-2,CASSLYAARANYGYTF,TGTGCCAGCAGCTTGTATGCTGCAAGAGCTAACTATGGCTACACCTTC
TRBV9,NA,NA,TRBJ1-5,CASSVGNSNQPQHF,TGTGCCAGCAGCGTAGGAAATAGCAATCAGCCCCAGCATTTT
TRBV2,TRBD1,NA,TRBJ1-1,CASSVGRQGWNTEAFF,TGTGCCAGCAGTGTCGGGCGACAGGGGTGGAACACTGAAGCTTTCTTT
TRBV19,NA,NA,TRBJ1-5,CASTFFWKSNQPQHF,TGTGCCAGTACCTTCTTTTGGAAAAGCAATCAGCCCCAGCATTTT
TRBV27,NA,once,TRBJ2-2,CASSLVINTGELFF,TGTGCCAGCAGTTTAGTCATAAACACCGGGGAGCTGTTTTTT
TRBV5-4,NA,once,TRBJ1-1,CASSLGRNTEAFF,TGTGCCAGCAGCTTGGGTAGGAACACTGAAGCTTTCTTT
TRBV7-6,TRBD2,NA,TRBJ2-3,CASRRTSGTTDTQYF,TGTGCCAGCAGGCGGACTAGCGGGACAACAGATACGCAGTATTTT
TRBV5-4,NA,NA,TRBJ2-2,CASSLAYTGELFF,TGTGCCAGCAGCTTGGCCTACACCGGGGAGCTGTTTTTT
TRBV29-1,NA,NA,TRBJ1-1,CSVAVVTEAFF,TGCAGCGTTGCTGTGGTAACTGAAGCTTTCTTT
TRBV2,NA,NA,TRBJ1-1,CASSAGGVTMNTEAFF,TGTGCCAGCAGTGCAGGCGGGGTAACCATGAACACTGAAGCTTTCTTT
TRBV14,NA,NA,TRBJ2-7,CASSPYRGEQYF,TGTGCCAGCAGCCCATATCGAGGGGAGCAGTACTTC
TRBV27,NA,NA,TRBJ2-5,CASSSTTAETQYF,TGTGCCAGCAGTTCCACGACAGCTGAGACCCAGTACTTC
TRBV7-2,NA,NA,TRBJ2-7,CASSLSPNGRGMGEQYF,TGTGCCAGCAGCTTATCCCCTAATGGCAGGGGTATGGGCGAGCAGTACTTC
TRBV6-6,NA,NA,TRBJ2-2,CASSDGRDTGELFF,TGTGCCAGCAGTGACGGACGGGACACCGGGGAGCTGTTTTTT
TRBV9,NA,NA,TRBJ1-5,CASSPGRAAQPQHF,TGTGCCAGCAGCCCAGGCAGGGCCGCTCAGCCCCAGCATTTT
TRBV6-6,NA,NA,TRBJ2-7,CASSYSVGYEQYF,TGTGCCAGCAGTTACTCGGTGGGCTACGAGCAGTACTTC
TRBV6-5,TRBD2,NA,TRBJ2-1,CASSYSAGETYNEQFF,TGTGCCAGCAGTTACTCGGCGGGAGAAACCTACAATGAGCAGTTCTTC
TRBV4-1,NA,few,TRBJ1-1,CASSQGPKQFF,TGCGCCAGCAGCCAAGGACCCAAGCAGTTCTTT